The clone carrying this TCR beta chain qualifies as medium-sized. The target antigen is unknown. The source of the sample is a study of liver allograft versus peripheral blood T cells. Looking at the study overall: The study compared liver allograft T cell receptor repertoires against peripheral blood repertoires of liver transplant recipients. General study findings and limits: Peripheral blood T cell receptor repertoires reportedly differed from those found within liver allografts.

The germline V and J ends were trimmed by 5 bases and 7 bases, with 18 bases remaining between them. The V gene's germline CDR1 is MNHNY and CDR2 SVGAGI (reference sequence). The CDR3 spans 16 residues. One entry per CDR3 protein, called by TCRdb with MiXCR from the reads. The data show approximately 2,300 distinct CDR3 sequences, with over 15% seen just once and roughly 51% held by the top ten. The clonotype was recovered from a human patient who had a liver transplant. Some T cells may be graft donor cells. The chain employs TRBV6-6 and TRBJ1-6; no clear D. The CDR3 DNA reads as TGTGCCAGCAGTCCCCGAGGAGGGTTAGTAAATTCACCCCTCCACTTT. Protein product: CASSPRGGLVNSPLHF.